These 7 T cell receptor beta chains were all obtained from the same sample, sequenced in a study of T cells expressing NK-cell markers. TCRdb reanalyzed the 5' RACE reads and collapses them to one entry per CDR3 protein, without DNA. In total, the table holds 350,000 to 500,000 distinct CDR3 sequences. The sample consisted of blood T cells: a sorted CD56 or NKG2C T cell subset, CD4+ or CD8+ T cells, or bulk PBMC T cells (not recorded which). These receptors originate from a woman aged 18 to 69 in good health.

The CDR3 reads CASSLGGGQDTQYF. The chain couples TRBV5-4 to TRBJ2-3; TCRdb selects TRBD1, and the lack of DNA leaves this call unchecked. Per germline, CDR1 SGHNT and CDR2 YYREEE (reference sequence). The length of the CDR3 is 14 residues.

This chain connects TRBV7-2 to TRBJ2-1; TCRdb calls TRBD2, which cannot be checked without DNA. The CDR3 length is 16 residues. CDR1 is SGHTA and CDR2 is FQGNSA in the germline V gene. The CDR3 protein is CASSGGPSSTYNEQFF.

V and J are TRBV5-6 and TRBJ1-3. The germline V gene encodes CDR1 SGHDT and CDR2 YYEEEE. The CDR3 consists of 14 residues. CDR3 residues: CASSWGSAGNTIYF.

The chain recombines TRBV10-2 with TRBJ2-1; TCRdb proposes TRBD1, but this gene call is untestable without DNA. In germline, CDR1 is WSHSY, CDR2 SAAADI. This CDR3 spans 14 amino acids. The CDR3: CASSASDRSQEQFF.

The chain employs TRBV12-3 or TRBV12-4 and TRBJ1-6; TCRdb calls TRBD1, which cannot be checked without DNA. This CDR3 comprises 14 residues. CDR3 sequence reads: CASSLTTGESPLHF.

The rearrangement joins TRBV18 to TRBJ2-7; TCRdb's D call of TRBD2 is untestable without DNA. From germline, CDR1 is KGHSH and CDR2 LQKENI. This CDR3 spans 18 amino acids. The CDR3 loop reads CASSPPTGLAGPVIEQYF.

The V and J genes are TRBV5-6 and TRBJ2-7; TCRdb returns TRBD2, unconfirmable since there is no DNA. Germline assignment: CDR1 SGHDT and CDR2 YYEEEE. This CDR3 contains 16 residues. The CDR3 here is CASSAGLAPIAYEQYF.